This T cell receptor (beta chain) derives from a study of CD8 T cells in ankylosing spondylitis. General observations from the study: Disease-linked clones were reportedly significantly enriched in matched ankylosing spondylitis synovial fluid.

Germline V gives CDR1 SQVTM, CDR2 ANQGSEA. This CDR3 comprises 14 residues. J was trimmed by 3 bases and V by 7 bases; bases with no gene match: 10. A single record per CDR3 protein comes from TCRdb applying MiXCR to the 5' RACE reads. The sample holds 24,000 or so distinct CDR3 sequences, 13% seen once. This clonotype was counted only a few times. Its matching antigen is unknown. Sequenced sample: blood. The chain has TRBV29-1 and TRBJ2-5; TRBD1 matches 8 bases. The sequence came from a male donor with ankylosing spondylitis or in good health (not recorded which). In nucleotides, the CDR3 is TGCAGCGCTGGGACCGGGACAGGAAAAGAGACCCAGTACTTC. It specifies CSAGTGTGKETQYF.